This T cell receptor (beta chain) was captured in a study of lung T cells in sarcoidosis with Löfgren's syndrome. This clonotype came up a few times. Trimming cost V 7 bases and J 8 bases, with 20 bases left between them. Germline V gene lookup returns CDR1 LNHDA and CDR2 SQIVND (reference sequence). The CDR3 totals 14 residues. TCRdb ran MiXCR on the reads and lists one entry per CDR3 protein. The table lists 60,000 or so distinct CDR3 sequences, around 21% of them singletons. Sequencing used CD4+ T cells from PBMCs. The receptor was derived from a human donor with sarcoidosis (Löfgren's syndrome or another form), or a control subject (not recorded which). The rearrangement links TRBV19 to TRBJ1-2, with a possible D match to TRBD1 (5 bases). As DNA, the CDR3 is TGTGCCAGTACCGATTCGACGAGGGGTAACGGCTACACCTTC. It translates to CASTDSTRGNGYTF.